The present entry profiles one T cell receptor (beta chain) with its context. Profiled with immunoSEQ multiplex PCR; TCRdb holds only in-frame clones, not every one. The sample gives about 54,000 clones, 87% of which show up once; roughly 8% is in the top ten. This specimen comes from a study of blood T cell repertoires in COVID-19. Germline V lookup: CDR1 SGHRS, CDR2 YFSETQ. V shed 0 bases, J shed 3 bases, and the junction held 6 bases outside the gene matches. This CDR3 comprises 16 residues. The TCR sequence derives from a man over 45 with active COVID-19. The chain is built from TRBV5-1 and TRBJ1-2; 9 nucleotides agree with TRBD1. The specimen sequenced was peripheral blood. Here the CDR3 reads CASSLGDRERDYGYTF. CDR3 coding DNA: TGCGCCAGCAGCTTGGGGGACAGGGAGAGGGACTATGGCTACACCTTC.